Listed below are T cell receptor beta chains from one sample, sequenced in a study of blood T cell repertoires in COVID-19. Clones were read by immunoSEQ multiplex PCR, and TCRdb kept only the in-frame ones, dropping some. The sample holds some 290,000 clones, roughly 85% seen once. The sample taken for sequencing was peripheral blood. All receptors come from a man between 60 and 75 years old who had recovered from COVID-19. Both conserved end residues are part of each CDR3. Each record gives: clone size, D gene, V gene, J gene, CDR3 DNA, CDR3 protein. A D gene is named only where the DNA matches it firmly. The size entry is marked missing in some rows and otherwise reads once, few, many or a size class.

.,.,TRBV5-1,TRBJ2-1,TGCGCCAGCAGCTTGCCCGCGAACAATGAGCAGTTCTTC,CASSLPANNEQFF
.,TRBD2,TRBV14,TRBJ2-1,TGTGCCAGCAGCCAAGAACTAGCGAGACCCTACAATGAGCAGTTCTTC,CASSQELARPYNEQFF
.,TRBD2,TRBV4-1,TRBJ2-1,TGCGCCAGCAGCCAAGAGCGTAGCGGGGGGTGGCTCAATGAGCAGTTCTTC,CASSQERSGGWLNEQFF
.,TRBD2,TRBV5-1,TRBJ2-3,TGCGCCAGCAGCTTGATGGGACTAGCGGGGGCTAACACAGATACGCAGTATTTT,CASSLMGLAGANTDTQYF
.,.,TRBV9,TRBJ1-6,TGTGCCAGCAGCGGCCAGCCCCGGGGAAGTTCACCCCTCCACTTT,CASSGQPRGSSPLHF
.,TRBD2,TRBV7-2,TRBJ2-3,TGTGCCAGCAGTGCCCGGCTGGGCGGGAGGAGCACAGATACGCAGTATTTT,CASSARLGGRSTDTQYF
once,TRBD2,TRBV11-3,TRBJ2-1,TGTGCCAGCAGACACAGCGGGGGGGCTCGTGAGCAGTTCTTC,CASRHSGGAREQFF
.,TRBD2,TRBV28,TRBJ2-1,TGTGCCAGCAGTCCAGAAGTACTAGCGGACCGTTATGAGCAGTTCTTC,CASSPEVLADRYEQFF
.,TRBD1,TRBV28,TRBJ2-5,TGTGCCAGCAGTCCGGCGACAGGGCCCAGGACCCAGTACTTC,CASSPATGPRTQYF
.,TRBD1,TRBV20-1,TRBJ2-7,TGCAGTGCTAGTGGAGACAGGGTCTCATCCTACGAGCAGTACTTC,CSASGDRVSSYEQYF
.,TRBD2,TRBV3-1/TRBV3-2,TRBJ2-7,TGTGCCAGCAGCCGCGCGGGGGACCACTACGAGCAGTACTTC,CASSRAGDHYEQYF